This record concerns one T cell receptor (beta chain) sequence. Its antigen is not known. The read stops 3 residues short of the end of the CDR3; the missing end is completed from the germline J gene. The method was immunoSEQ multiplex PCR; TCRdb's version includes in-frame clones alone and lacks a portion of them. This table lists roughly 32,000 clones. This record belongs to a study of T cells in women clearing cervical HPV infection. About the research overall: Cases: HPV16-related CIN3 or worse on histology, a couple of invasive cancers. Case blood was drawn when the lesion was first found; control blood after infection became undetectable. Study-wide results and caveats: TRBV6-7 relative abundance averaged roughly 0.099% in cases and more than 0.15% in controls. Timing of associations relative to infection is unclear; T-cell subsets were not isolated.

Germline trimming cut 6 bases from V and 7 bases from J; bases unmatched to any gene: 2. Germline-derived CDR1 and CDR2 are SNHLY and FYNNEI. The CDR3 is made up of 13 amino acids. The source of this sequence is a woman aged 18-69 years with a cervical HPV16 infection that either progressed to CIN3+ or cleared (not recorded which). The chain carries TRBV2 and TRBJ1-4, with 10 bases that match TRBD1. Sequenced: blood buffy coat. CDR3 protein: CASRWDRGEKLFF. The covered CDR3 bases are TGTGCCAGCAGGTGGGACAGGGGTGAAAAA.